The T cell receptor (beta chain) under discussion was sequenced for a study of blood T cell repertoires in COVID-19. For the study at large: From the United States, Italy and Spain came samples of acute and convalescent COVID-19. In each case, the material was cDNA or gDNA derived from T cells, B-cell-depleted T cells, or PBMCs.

Each participant's cohort was designated according to participant-reported clinical history. Recovered participants had two consecutive negative NP/OP PCR tests, healthcare professional clearance, or symptom resolution. The CDR3 totals 13 residues. V was shortened by 3 bases and J by 3 bases, with 11 bases between the two germline ends. In germline, CDR1 is GTSNPN, CDR2 SVGIG (reference sequence). TCRdb's table, derived via immunoSEQ multiplex PCR, lists solely in-frame clones and lacks some. Of around 220,000 clones listed, roughly 84% are singletons. The clonotype originates from a woman aged 40 to 50 who had recovered from COVID-19. The V call is TRBV30, the J call TRBJ1-1; D is unclear. The sequenced sample was PBMCs or T cells enriched from blood (not recorded which). This CDR3 is CAWRWAGDTEAFF. CDR3 DNA sequence: TGTGCCTGGAGGTGGGCGGGAGACACTGAAGCTTTCTTT.